These T cell receptor beta chains were read from a single sample in a study of blood T cell repertoires in COVID-19. Only in-frame clones appear in the TCRdb table, and some are missing; sequencing was by immunoSEQ multiplex PCR. Here the sample spans fewer than 350,000 clones, around 91% being singletons. Sequencing input: PBMCs or T cells enriched from blood (not recorded which). Receptors were obtained from a middle-aged woman who had recovered from COVID-19. CDR3s include the opening cysteine and the closing phenylalanine or tryptophan. D genes are given only for firm matches. Clone size, where shown, is once, few, many, or a class for clones that have expanded.

TRBD2 | NA | TRBJ2-2 | TRBV9 | TGTGCCAGCAGCCCGAGTAGCGGGAGCAGGACCGGGGAGCTGTTTTTT | CASSPSSGSRTGELFF
NA | NA | TRBJ2-3 | TRBV10-3 | TGTGCCATTCTCAATTCAGACAAACCAGATACGCAGTATTTT | CAILNSDKPDTQYF
NA | NA | TRBJ1-6 | TRBV25-1 | TGTGCCAGCAGCAATCTCGCGACACCCCTCCACTTT | CASSNLATPLHF
NA | NA | TRBJ1-4 | TRBV29-1 | TGCAGCGCCGTACTAGCAACTAATGAAAAACTGTTTTTT | CSAVLATNEKLFF
TRBD1 | NA | TRBJ1-4 | TRBV10-3 | TGTGCCATCAGTGAACAGGGGTTGGTAACTAATGAAAAACTGTTTTTT | CAISEQGLVTNEKLFF
NA | NA | TRBJ1-5 | TRBV19 | TGTGCCAGTAGTGCACGGCGGGATCAGCCCCAGCATTTT | CASSARRDQPQHF
NA | NA | TRBJ2-7 | TRBV2 | TGTGCCAGCAGTGAAAGGGCGGGGACCTCCTACGAGCAGTACTTC | CASSERAGTSYEQYF
NA | NA | TRBJ1-4 | TRBV10-1 | TGCGCCCTATATCCTGGGACATTCTATGCAACTAATGAAAAACTGTTTTTT | CALYPGTFYATNEKLFF
TRBD2 | NA | TRBJ2-2 | TRBV5-1 | TGCGCCAGCAGCTTGACTAGCGGGGCCGGGGAGCTGTTTTTT | CASSLTSGAGELFF
TRBD1 | NA | TRBJ1-1 | TRBV18 | TGTGCCAGCTCCCGCGGACAGGGGAACACTGAAGCTTTCTTT | CASSRGQGNTEAFF
NA | few | TRBJ1-3 | TRBV5-5 | TGTGCCAGCAGCTGCGAACCGGGACTTTTCTCTGGAAACACCATATATTTT | CASSCEPGLFSGNTIYF
NA | once | TRBJ2-5 | TRBV19 | TGTGCCAGTAGCCGAGAATACCAAGAGACCCAGTACTTC | CASSREYQETQYF
NA | NA | TRBJ1-1 | TRBV28 | TGTGCCAGCAGTTTAAAGGGGCCCACTGAAGCTTTCTTT | CASSLKGPTEAFF
NA | NA | TRBJ1-1 | TRBV29-1 | TGCAGCGTTGAAGGGACAGCCCGACCGGGGTACACTGAAGCTTTCTTT | CSVEGTARPGYTEAFF
NA | NA | TRBJ1-2 | TRBV28 | TGTGCCAGCAGTTTCATAGCTTCGGGTGGCTACACCTTC | CASSFIASGGYTF
TRBD1 | once | TRBJ1-1 | TRBV12-3/TRBV12-4 | TGTGCCAGCAGTCACAGGGGAGACACTGAAGCTTTCTTT | CASSHRGDTEAFF
TRBD2 | once | TRBJ2-1 | TRBV2 | TGTGCCAGCCACTCCGGCGGGGGGTCCAACAATGAGCAGTTCTTC | CASHSGGGSNNEQFF
TRBD2 | NA | TRBJ2-3 | TRBV3-1/TRBV3-2 | TGTGCCAGCAGCCAAGATATGGCTAGCGGGGGGCTTAGCACAGATACGCAGTATTTT | CASSQDMASGGLSTDTQYF
NA | NA | TRBJ2-5 | TRBV7-2 | TGTGCCAGCAGCTTTGGGCTACTGGAGACCCAGTACTTC | CASSFGLLETQYF
NA | once | TRBJ1-5 | TRBV25-1 | TGTGCCAGCAGTGCCCACGCGCGGGGCACCAGCCAGCCCCAGCATTTT | CASSAHARGTSQPQHF
TRBD1 | NA | TRBJ2-1 | TRBV7-2 | TGTGCCAGCAGCCAAAACTATAACAGGGGCGGTGAGCAGTTCTTC | CASSQNYNRGGEQFF
NA | NA | TRBJ1-5 | TRBV18 | TGTGCCAGCTCAGACGGGTCGCAGCAGCCCCAGCATTTT | CASSDGSQQPQHF
NA | NA | TRBJ2-1 | TRBV5-8 | TGTGCCAGCAGCTTGTTCCAGGGGAGTGAGCAGTTCTTC | CASSLFQGSEQFF